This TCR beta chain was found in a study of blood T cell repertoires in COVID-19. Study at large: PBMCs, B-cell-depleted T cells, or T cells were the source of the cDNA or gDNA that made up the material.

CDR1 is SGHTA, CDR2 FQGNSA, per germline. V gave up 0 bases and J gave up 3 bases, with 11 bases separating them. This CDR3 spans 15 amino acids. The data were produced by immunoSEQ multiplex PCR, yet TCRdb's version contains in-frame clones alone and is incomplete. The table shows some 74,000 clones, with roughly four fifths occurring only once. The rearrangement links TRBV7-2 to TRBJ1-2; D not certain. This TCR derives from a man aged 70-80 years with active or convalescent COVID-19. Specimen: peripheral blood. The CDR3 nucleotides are TGTGCCAGCAGCTTAGCGGGCGTTCAACACTATGGCTACACCTTC. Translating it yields CASSLAGVQHYGYTF.